The 21 T cell receptor beta chains in this list originate from one sample, sequenced in a study of identical twins. TCRdb recomputed calls from the 5' RACE reads with MiXCR, one row per CDR3 protein. Seen here are some 300,000 distinct CDR3 sequences, 10% to 15% observed once, and the top ten hold 7.2%. The sample also formed part of further work on yellow fever vaccine responses in identical twins.

The material sequenced was CD8+ T cells sorted from blood. These receptors originate from a woman aged 18 to 35 in good health.

CDR3 region: CASSLRESSGGPEQFF. The CDR3 bases are TGTGCCAGCAGCTTACGAGAGTCTAGCGGAGGACCCGAGCAGTTCTTC. The gene calls are TRBV11-2 and TRBJ2-1; 7 bases align to TRBD2. CDR1 and CDR2 from the germline V gene are SGHAT and FQNNGV. V was clipped by 2 bases and J by 10 bases; unmatched bases: 14. This CDR3 contains 16 residues.

This clonotype was observed a few times. The CDR3 reads CASSSGSTYNEQFF. In DNA, the CDR3 is TGTGCCAGCAGTAGCGGAAGCACCTACAATGAGCAGTTCTTC. The chain carries TRBV12-3 or TRBV12-4 and TRBJ2-1, with D perhaps matching TRBD2 (5 bases). CDR3 length: 14 amino acids. The V end was cut by 5 bases, the J end by 2 bases, with 10 bases between.

This clonotype was found a few times. V is TRBV12-5 and J is TRBJ2-7, with D possibly TRBD1 on 6 matching bases. Germline-derived CDR1 and CDR2 are LGHNT and FRNRAP. V was pared by 6 bases and J by 3 bases, with 12 bases between. This CDR3 comprises 13 residues. This CDR3 is CASGPAQGYEQYF. CDR3 DNA sequence: TGTGCTAGTGGCCCAGCACAGGGCTACGAGCAGTACTTC.

This clonotype was counted between two and nine times. The chain is built from TRBV9 and TRBJ2-1, with D perhaps matching TRBD1 (6 bases). This CDR3 spans 14 amino acids. Germline V gene data show CDR1 as SGDLS and CDR2 as YYNGEE. Between the trimmed V and J ends, which lost 0 bases and 6 bases, there was a span of 10 bases. CDR3 amino acids: CASSVAVGGNEQFF. CDR3 nucleotides: TGTGCCAGCAGCGTAGCCGTAGGGGGCAATGAGCAGTTCTTC.

CDR3 protein: CASSFIGGYNEQFF. For the CDR3, the DNA is TGTGCCAGCAGTTTTATTGGGGGTTACAATGAGCAGTTCTTC. V usage is TRBV12-3 or TRBV12-4 and J usage is TRBJ2-1; D assignment may be TRBD1 or TRBD2 (5 bases each). The CDR3 contains 14 residues. Trimming shortened V by 3 bases and J by 4 bases, and 10 bases separated the two germline ends.

This clonotype occurred a few times. The J gene is TRBJ2-2, the V gene TRBV27; 10 bases agree with TRBD1. This CDR3 is built from 16 residues. With 6 bases clipped from V and 7 bases from J, the junction kept 11 bases outside the gene matches. Germline assignment: CDR1 MNHEY and CDR2 SMNVEV (reference sequence). The CDR3 sequence is CASSGRTGGVGGELFF. CDR3 DNA: TGTGCCAGCAGCGGACGGACAGGGGGAGTCGGCGGGGAGCTGTTTTTT.

The sample holds a few counts of this clonotype. The gene calls are TRBV4-1 and TRBJ2-7; 8 positions agree with TRBD1. The CDR3 has 16 amino acids. With 0 bases clipped from V and 0 bases from J, the junction kept 4 bases outside the gene matches. Germline values: CDR1 MGHRA, CDR2 YSYEKL. This CDR3 is CASSQEWTGLSYEQYF. The CDR3 DNA reads TGCGCCAGCAGCCAAGAGTGGACAGGGCTCTCCTACGAGCAGTACTTC.

This clonotype was recorded a few times. This chain connects TRBV9 to TRBJ2-3, with D possibly called TRBD1 or TRBD2 (7 bases each). The CDR3 covers 14 residues. V gave up 4 bases and J gave up 2 bases, with 11 bases separating them. CDR1 is SGDLS, CDR2 YYNGEE, per germline. The CDR3 is CASSPGGATDTQYF. CDR3 in DNA: TGTGCCAGCAGCCCAGGGGGGGCCACAGATACGCAGTATTTT. Drawing the rest from reference TRBV9 and TRBJ2-3, the complete variable domain is DSGVTQTPKHLITATGQRVTLRCSPRSGDLSVYWYQQSLDQGLQFLIQYYNGEERAKGNILERFSAQQFPDLHSELNLSSLELGDSALYFCASSPGGATDTQYFGPGTRLTVL.

The J gene is TRBJ2-1, the V gene TRBV5-1, with TRBD2 as a possible D gene (6 bases). There are 12 residues in the CDR3. Germline V CDR1 and CDR2: SGHRS, YFSETQ. Trimming shortened V by 1 base and J by 9 bases, and 8 bases separated the two germline ends. The CDR3 reads CASSLLGGEQFF. The CDR3 region has the DNA TGCGCCAGCAGCTTGTTGGGGGGTGAGCAGTTCTTC.

The chain couples TRBV28 to TRBJ2-7; TRBD1 is a possible D gene (5 bases). Trimming removed 3 bases at V and 0 bases at J, with 6 bases between. This CDR3 comprises 13 residues. The germline gives CDR1 MDHEN, CDR2 SYDVKM. In DNA form, the CDR3 reads TGTGCCAGCAGTTTTAGGGGCTCCTACGAGCAGTACGTC. Protein: CASSFRGSYEQYV.

This clonotype was observed at least ten times. The chain employs TRBV6-5 and TRBJ1-1; D gene uncertain. CDR3 size: 14 residues. Per germline, CDR1 MNHEY and CDR2 SVGAGI. Trimming removed 0 bases from V and 6 bases from J, with 11 bases in between. This chain's CDR3 is CASSYSKRGAEAFF. In DNA form, the CDR3 reads TGTGCCAGCAGTTACTCGAAACGGGGTGCTGAAGCTTTCTTT.

This chain joins TRBV6-2 or TRBV6-3 and TRBJ2-1; 9 bases are a match to TRBD2. The germline CDR1 and CDR2 sequences are MNHEY and SVGEGT. This CDR3 contains 17 residues. J lost 1 base, V lost 0 bases, and 4 bases had no gene match. The CDR3 loop is CASSYSISGGSYNEQFF. CDR3 coding DNA: TGTGCCAGCAGTTACTCGATTAGCGGGGGATCCTACAATGAGCAGTTCTTC.

This clonotype was seen repeatedly, ten times or more. CDR3 residues: CASSPPDRSDGGYTF. Written as DNA, the CDR3 is TGCGCCAGCAGCCCACCAGACAGGTCCGACGGTGGCTACACCTTC. This chain uses TRBV4-1 with TRBJ1-2; D is possibly TRBD1 (6 bases). Trimming left V 4 bases short and J 7 bases short, with 19 bases between. CDR1 is MGHRA and CDR2 is YSYEKL in the germline V gene. The CDR3 contains 15 residues.

This CDR3 reads CASSPSDRGFVNEQFF. DNA of the CDR3: TGCGCCAGCAGCCCATCGGACAGGGGATTTGTCAATGAGCAGTTCTTC. This rearrangement joins TRBV4-1 to TRBJ2-1; 9 bases agree with TRBD1. CDR1 is MGHRA, CDR2 YSYEKL, per germline. V was pared by 4 bases and J by 6 bases, with 10 bases of the junction left unmatched. This CDR3 contains 16 residues.

The chain uses TRBV7-9 and TRBJ2-3; 8 bases line up with TRBD1. CDR3 length: 16 residues. Germline CDR1 and CDR2: SEHNR and FQNEAQ (reference sequence). The ends lost 1 base at V and 1 base at J; junction bases unmatched: 4. The CDR3 here is CASSLGWGQGTDTQYF. CDR3 bases: TGTGCCAGCAGCTTAGGGTGGGGACAGGGCACAGATACGCAGTATTTT.

The V and J genes are TRBV5-1 and TRBJ2-7; D possibly corresponds to TRBD1 (5 bases). Per the germline V gene, CDR1 is SGHRS and CDR2 is YFSETQ. This CDR3 is 23 amino acids long. The V and J ends lost 4 bases and 3 bases respectively, with 41 bases between them. CDR3 region: CASSGPGHKIKGPPNDTIYEQYV. DNA for the CDR3: TGCGCCAGCAGCGGGCCTGGACATAAAATCAAAGGGCCTCCCAATGATACCATCTACGAGCAGTACGTC.

This CDR3 reads CASSLLGLAGNEQYF. The CDR3 DNA reads as TGTGCCAGCAGCTTATTGGGACTAGCGGGAAACGAGCAGTACTTC. The chain links TRBV7-9 to TRBJ2-7; 13 bases agree with TRBD2. Germline assignment: CDR1 SEHNR and CDR2 FQNEAQ (reference sequence). The CDR3 spans 15 residues. Losses at the gene ends were 2 bases for V and 5 bases for J; bases not matched to a gene: 3.

This clonotype was seen a handful of times. This chain connects TRBV12-3 or TRBV12-4 to TRBJ2-1, with 8 bases fitting TRBD2. The length of the CDR3 is 15 residues. After removal of 7 bases from V and 5 bases from J, the junction contained 10 bases not matched to a gene. CDR3 residues: CASNPYGRGDNEQFF. CDR3 in DNA: TGTGCCAGCAACCCATACGGGAGGGGGGACAATGAGCAGTTCTTC.

This clonotype was observed at least ten times. The chain joins TRBV4-1 to TRBJ2-1; perhaps TRBD2 as D (6 bases). V dropped 4 bases and J dropped 0 bases, with 19 bases sitting between them. From germline, CDR1 is MGHRA and CDR2 YSYEKL. There are 18 residues in the CDR3. CDR3 coding DNA: TGCGCCAGCAGCCCACTAGCCTCCCCCACCACCTCCTACAATGAGCAGTTCTTC. Translating gives CASSPLASPTTSYNEQFF.

The chain carries TRBV4-1 and TRBJ1-2; no definite D call. Trimming shortened V by 1 base and J by 4 bases, and 7 bases separated the two germline ends. Germline CDR1 and CDR2: MGHRA and YSYEKL. CDR3 length equals 13 residues. The CDR3 loop reads CASSQGPLYGYTF. CDR3 DNA: TGCGCCAGCAGCCAAGGGCCCCTCTATGGCTACACCTTC.

CDR3 in amino acids: CASSQESGGIGYGYTF. In nucleotides, the CDR3 is TGTGCCAGCAGCCAGGAAAGTGGAGGGATCGGCTATGGCTACACCTTC. The rearrangement joins TRBV4-2 to TRBJ1-2; no definite D call. Germline CDR1 and CDR2: LGHNA and YNFKEQ. The CDR3 runs to 16 residues. Trimming removed 3 bases from V and 4 bases from J, with 18 bases in between.